A single sample is the source of the 12 T cell receptor beta chains below, sequenced in a study of beta chain features in type 1 diabetes. These receptors' antigens are unknown. Study observations and caveats: Type 1 diabetes patients had TCRB CDR3s that were shorter (moderately but significantly so) in all four CD4+ subsets.

Sequenced material consisted of expressed TCRB transcripts (all of the isolated RNA was reverse transcribed). Sequenced by immunoSEQ multiplex PCR; TCRdb stores in-frame clones only, minus some. There are 150,000 to 200,000 clones in the sample; approximately 8.7% occur only once, and about 0.65% lies in the top ten. Sequenced material: central memory CD4+ T cells from blood. These TCRs come from a woman aged 25 to 39 with type 1 diabetes.

The J gene is TRBJ2-7, the V gene TRBV30; 7 bases are a match to TRBD2. The CDR3 sequence is 15 residues long. Germline loops: CDR1 GTSNPN, CDR2 SVGIG (reference sequence). Trimming removed 4 bases from V and 0 bases from J; junction bases left unmatched: 9. The CDR3 nucleotides read TGTGCCTGGAAGACGGGACTACCGGACTCCTACGAGCAGTACTTC. Translated, it gives CAWKTGLPDSYEQYF.

This clone was seen a handful of times. V usage is TRBV7-8 and J usage is TRBJ2-5, with D unresolved. This CDR3 spans 11 amino acids. V was cut by 4 bases and J by 5 bases, with 5 bases left in between. Germline assignment: CDR1 SGHVS and CDR2 FQNEAQ. The CDR3 DNA reads TGTGCCAGCAGCTCCGGGGAGACCCAGTACTTC. Its translation is CASSSGETQYF.

V usage is TRBV15 and J usage is TRBJ2-7, with D tentatively TRBD2 (5 bases). The germline gives CDR1 LNHNV, CDR2 YYDKDF (reference sequence). The CDR3 has 15 residues. V was shortened by 1 base and J by 2 bases, with 12 bases between the two germline ends. CDR3 amino acids: CATSRGRAGPYEQYF. The CDR3 region has the DNA TGTGCCACCAGCAGAGGCCGTGCGGGTCCCTACGAGCAGTACTTC.

This clone came up a few times. Different DNA sequences within this sample yield the same CDR3. The chain employs TRBV6-5 and TRBJ1-1, with TRBD1 matching 7 bases. V trimming: 5 bases; J trimming: 5 bases; junction bases outside the gene matches: 8. This CDR3 comprises 14 residues. Germline values: CDR1 MNHEY, CDR2 SVGAGI. The CDR3 coding sequence is TGTGCCAGCAGTCCGGGACAGTTGAGGACTGAAGCTTTCTTT. Translated, it gives CASSPGQLRTEAFF.

This clone has just a few counts. This chain connects TRBV5-1 to TRBJ2-5; 8 bases are shared with TRBD2. J lost 1 base, V lost 3 bases, and 2 bases had no gene match. The CDR3 length is 14 residues. CDR1 is SGHRS, CDR2 YFSETQ, per germline. CDR3 coding DNA: TGCGCCAGCAGCTCCACTAGCGGCCAAGAGACCCAGTACTTC. This sequence encodes CASSSTSGQETQYF.

V usage is TRBV9 and J usage is TRBJ1-1; perhaps TRBD1 as D (6 bases). Germline CDR1 is SGDLS and CDR2 is YYNGEE. The V gene lost 4 bases and the J gene lost 6 bases, with 22 bases spanning the gap. The CDR3 covers 16 residues. The CDR3 protein is CASSPNNLGGAAEAFF. The CDR3 nucleotides read TGTGCCAGCAGCCCTAACAATTTGGGGGGGGCGGCTGAAGCTTTCTTT.

This clone has more than one count but fewer than ten. The CDR3 loop reads CASSAWGQPSTDTQYF. The CDR3 DNA sequence: TGTGCCAGCAGCGCATGGGGACAGCCTAGCACAGATACGCAGTATTTT. The chain employs TRBV9 and TRBJ2-3, with 7 bases that match TRBD1. CDR3 length: 16 residues. The trim removed 3 bases at V and 0 bases at J, leaving 7 bases unmatched. CDR1 SGDLS and CDR2 YYNGEE come from the germline V gene.

This clone was recorded a few times. The J gene is TRBJ2-1, the V gene TRBV29-1, with D possibly TRBD2 on 7 matching bases. The CDR3 extends over 16 amino acids. Trimming shortened V by 4 bases and J by 3 bases, and 19 bases separated the two germline ends. Germline CDR1 reads SQVTM; CDR2 reads ANQGSEA. The CDR3 reads CSVGGGLAPFYNEQFF. The CDR3 DNA reads TGCAGCGTTGGGGGGGGGCTAGCGCCTTTCTACAATGAGCAGTTCTTC.

DNA for the CDR3: TGCAGTGCTAGCGGTCTTCGGCCCCAGCATTTT. Amino acids: CSASGLRPQHF. The V call is TRBV20-1, the J call TRBJ1-5; D unclear. The CDR3 spans 11 residues. Trimming shortened V by 3 bases and J by 9 bases, and 9 bases separated the two germline ends. Looked up from germline, CDR1 is DFQATT and CDR2 is SNEGSKA (reference sequence).

The CDR3 loop is CAWSSSPLAGVYNEQFF. For the CDR3, the DNA is TGTGCCTGGAGTTCCTCCCCCCTAGCGGGAGTTTACAATGAGCAGTTCTTC. This chain uses TRBV30 with TRBJ2-1, with 10 bases fitting TRBD2. The germline CDR1 and CDR2 sequences are GTSNPN and SVGIG (reference sequence). The ends lost 2 bases at V and 4 bases at J; junction bases unmatched: 11. The CDR3 covers 17 residues.

In its sample, this clone was seen a few times. The CDR3 region has the DNA TGTGCCAGCAGTTCAGGCGGTCGCGGGGAGACCCAGTACTTC. Protein sequence: CASSSGGRGETQYF. The genes are TRBV5-8 and TRBJ2-5; D is perhaps TRBD2 (5 bases). The ends were cut back, 5 bases at V and 5 bases at J, with 16 bases in the middle. Germline values: CDR1 SGHTS, CDR2 YDEGEE. The CDR3 is 14 residues long.

The chain uses TRBV7-6 and TRBJ2-3; D not certain. CDR1 SGHVS and CDR2 FNYEAQ come from the germline V gene. The CDR3 covers 13 residues. Trimming left V 5 bases short and J 10 bases short, with 16 bases between. CDR3 region: CASSLPFPSSQYF. The CDR3 nucleotides read TGTGCCAGCAGCCTTCCTTTTCCCTCCTCGCAGTATTTT.